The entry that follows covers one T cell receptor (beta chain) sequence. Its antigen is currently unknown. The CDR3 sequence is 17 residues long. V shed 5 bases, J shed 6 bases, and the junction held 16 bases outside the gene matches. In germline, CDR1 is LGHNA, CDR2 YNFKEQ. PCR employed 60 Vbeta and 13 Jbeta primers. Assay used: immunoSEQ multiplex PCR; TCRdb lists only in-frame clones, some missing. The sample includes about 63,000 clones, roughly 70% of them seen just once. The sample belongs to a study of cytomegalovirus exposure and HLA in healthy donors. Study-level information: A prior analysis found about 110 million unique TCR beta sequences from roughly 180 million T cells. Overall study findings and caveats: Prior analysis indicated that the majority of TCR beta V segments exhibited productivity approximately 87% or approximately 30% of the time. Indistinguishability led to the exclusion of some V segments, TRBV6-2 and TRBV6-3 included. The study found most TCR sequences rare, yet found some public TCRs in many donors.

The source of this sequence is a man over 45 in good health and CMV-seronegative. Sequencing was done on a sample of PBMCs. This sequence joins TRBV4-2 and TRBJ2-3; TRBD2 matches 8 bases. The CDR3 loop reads CASSSQRGRGSGDTQYF. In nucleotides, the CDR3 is TGTGCCAGCAGCTCCCAGCGGGGGAGAGGTTCGGGGGATACGCAGTATTTT.